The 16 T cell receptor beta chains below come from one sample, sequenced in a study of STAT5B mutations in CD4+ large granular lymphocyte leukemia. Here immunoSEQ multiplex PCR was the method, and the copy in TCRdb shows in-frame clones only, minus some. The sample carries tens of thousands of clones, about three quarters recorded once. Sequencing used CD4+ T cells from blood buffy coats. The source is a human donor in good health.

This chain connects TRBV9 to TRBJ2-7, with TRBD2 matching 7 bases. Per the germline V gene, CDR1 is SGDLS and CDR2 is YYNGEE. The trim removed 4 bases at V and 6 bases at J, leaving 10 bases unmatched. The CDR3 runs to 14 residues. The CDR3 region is CASSIAGSIVEQYF. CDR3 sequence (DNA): TGTGCCAGCAGCATAGCGGGCTCCATCGTCGAGCAGTACTTC.

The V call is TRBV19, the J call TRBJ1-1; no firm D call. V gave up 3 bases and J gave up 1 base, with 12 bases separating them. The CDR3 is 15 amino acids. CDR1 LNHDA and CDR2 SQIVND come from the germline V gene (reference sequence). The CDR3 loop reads CASSIRDGENTEAFF. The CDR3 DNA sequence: TGTGCCAGTAGTATTCGAGATGGGGAGAACACTGAAGCTTTCTTT.

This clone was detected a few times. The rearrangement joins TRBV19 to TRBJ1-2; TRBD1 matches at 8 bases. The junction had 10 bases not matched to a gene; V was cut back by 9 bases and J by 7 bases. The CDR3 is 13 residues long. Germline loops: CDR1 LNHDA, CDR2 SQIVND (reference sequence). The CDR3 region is CASQRTGTSGYTF. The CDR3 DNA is TGTGCCAGCCAGAGGACAGGGACTAGTGGCTACACCTTC. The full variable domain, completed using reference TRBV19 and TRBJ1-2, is DGGITQSPKYLFRKEGQNVTLSCEQNLNHDAMYWYRQDPGQGLRLIYYSQIVNDFQKGDIAEGYSVSREKKESFPLTVTSAQKNPTAFYLCASQRTGTSGYTFGSGTRLTVV.

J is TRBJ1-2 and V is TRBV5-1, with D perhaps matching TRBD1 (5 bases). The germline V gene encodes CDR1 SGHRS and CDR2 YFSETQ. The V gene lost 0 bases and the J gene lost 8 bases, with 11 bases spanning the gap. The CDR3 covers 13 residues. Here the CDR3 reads CASSLGGDLGYTF. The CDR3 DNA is TGCGCCAGCAGCTTGGGCGGGGACTTGGGCTACACCTTC.

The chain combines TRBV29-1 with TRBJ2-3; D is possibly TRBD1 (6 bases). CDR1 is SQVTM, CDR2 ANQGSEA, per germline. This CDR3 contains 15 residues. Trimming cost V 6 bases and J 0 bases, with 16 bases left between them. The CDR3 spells CSVAPGDLSTDTQYF. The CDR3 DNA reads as TGCAGCGTGGCCCCAGGGGATCTAAGCACAGATACGCAGTATTTT.

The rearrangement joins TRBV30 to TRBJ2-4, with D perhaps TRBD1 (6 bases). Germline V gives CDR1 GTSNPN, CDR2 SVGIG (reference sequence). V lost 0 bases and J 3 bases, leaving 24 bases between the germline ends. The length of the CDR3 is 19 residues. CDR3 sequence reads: CAWSVLTPPDRIGKNIQYF. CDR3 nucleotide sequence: TGTGCCTGGAGTGTACTTACCCCGCCCGACAGGATAGGCAAAAACATTCAGTACTTC.

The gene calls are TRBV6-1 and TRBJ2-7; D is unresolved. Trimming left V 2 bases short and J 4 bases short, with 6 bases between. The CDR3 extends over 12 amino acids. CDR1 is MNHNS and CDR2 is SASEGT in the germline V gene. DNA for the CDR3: TGTGCCAGCAGTGAACAGTCTTACGAGCAGTACTTC. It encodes CASSEQSYEQYF.

CDR3 sequence: CASSQIDRLHNEQFF. The CDR3 DNA reads as TGCGCCAGCAGCCAAATAGACAGGTTGCACAATGAGCAGTTCTTC. V and J are TRBV4-1 and TRBJ2-1; tentative D call: TRBD1 (6 bases). CDR1 and CDR2 from the germline V gene are MGHRA and YSYEKL. The germline V and J ends were trimmed by 2 bases and 5 bases, with 13 bases remaining between them. This CDR3 has 15 residues.

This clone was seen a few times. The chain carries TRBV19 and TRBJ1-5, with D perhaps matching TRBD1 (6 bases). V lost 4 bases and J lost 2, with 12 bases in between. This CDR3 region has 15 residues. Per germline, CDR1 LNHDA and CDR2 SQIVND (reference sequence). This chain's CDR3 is CASSKQGSGNQPQHF. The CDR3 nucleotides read TGTGCCAGTAGTAAACAGGGATCTGGCAATCAGCCCCAGCATTTT.

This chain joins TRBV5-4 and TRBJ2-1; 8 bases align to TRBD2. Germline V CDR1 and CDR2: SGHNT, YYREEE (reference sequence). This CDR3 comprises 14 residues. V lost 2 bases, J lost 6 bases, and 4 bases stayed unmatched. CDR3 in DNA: TGTGCCAGCAGCTTAGCGGGGGTTGGCAATGAGCAGTTCTTC. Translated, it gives CASSLAGVGNEQFF. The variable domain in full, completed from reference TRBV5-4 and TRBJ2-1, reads ETGVTQSPTHLIKTRGQQVTLRCSSQSGHNTVSWYQQALGQGPQFIFQYYREEENGRGNFPPRFSGLQFPNYSSELNVNALELDDSALYLCASSLAGVGNEQFFGPGTRLTVL.

This CDR3 is CASSYMAATDGYTF. CDR3 DNA sequence: TGTGCCAGCAGTTACATGGCGGCTACAGATGGCTACACCTTC. The J gene is TRBJ1-2, the V gene TRBV6-6; D not certain. Germline-derived CDR1 and CDR2 are MNHNY and SVGAGI (reference sequence). Trimming took 2 bases from V and 6 from J, leaving 13 bases between them. CDR3 size: 14 residues.

Here the CDR3 DNA reads TGTGCCAGCAGTGAAGTGGGCTACACAGATACGCAGTATTTT. Protein sequence: CASSEVGYTDTQYF. The chain uses TRBV6-1 and TRBJ2-3; D unresolved. This CDR3 spans 14 amino acids. CDR1 is MNHNS, CDR2 SASEGT, per germline. V gave up 1 base and J gave up 2 bases, with 7 bases separating them.

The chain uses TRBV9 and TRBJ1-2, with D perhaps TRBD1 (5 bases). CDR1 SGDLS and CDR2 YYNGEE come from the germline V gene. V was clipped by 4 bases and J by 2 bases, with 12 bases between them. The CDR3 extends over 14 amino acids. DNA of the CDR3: TGTGCCAGCAGCTTGGGGTCAGGGAACTATGGCTACACCTTC. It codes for CASSLGSGNYGYTF. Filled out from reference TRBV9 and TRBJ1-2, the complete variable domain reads DSGVTQTPKHLITATGQRVTLRCSPRSGDLSVYWYQQSLDQGLQFLIQYYNGEERAKGNILERFSAQQFPDLHSELNLSSLELGDSALYFCASSLGSGNYGYTFGSGTRLTVV.

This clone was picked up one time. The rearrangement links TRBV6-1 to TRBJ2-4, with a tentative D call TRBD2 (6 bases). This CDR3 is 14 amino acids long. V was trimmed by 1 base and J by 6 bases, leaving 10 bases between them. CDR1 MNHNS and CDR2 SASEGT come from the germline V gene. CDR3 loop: CASSEGGGINIQYF. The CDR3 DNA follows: TGTGCCAGCAGTGAAGGCGGAGGGATAAACATTCAGTACTTC.

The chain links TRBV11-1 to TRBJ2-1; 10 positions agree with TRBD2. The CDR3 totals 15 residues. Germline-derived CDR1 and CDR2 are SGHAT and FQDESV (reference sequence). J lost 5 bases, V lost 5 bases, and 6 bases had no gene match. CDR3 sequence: CASSQKRGGNNEQFF. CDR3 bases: TGTGCCAGCAGCCAAAAGCGGGGGGGCAACAATGAGCAGTTCTTC.

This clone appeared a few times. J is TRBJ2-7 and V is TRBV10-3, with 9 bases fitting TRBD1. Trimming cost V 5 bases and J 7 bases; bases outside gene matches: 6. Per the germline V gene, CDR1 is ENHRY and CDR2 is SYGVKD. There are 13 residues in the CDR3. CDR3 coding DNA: TGTGCCATCAGTTCGGGACAGGGAGGGGAGCAGTACTTC. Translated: CAISSGQGGEQYF.